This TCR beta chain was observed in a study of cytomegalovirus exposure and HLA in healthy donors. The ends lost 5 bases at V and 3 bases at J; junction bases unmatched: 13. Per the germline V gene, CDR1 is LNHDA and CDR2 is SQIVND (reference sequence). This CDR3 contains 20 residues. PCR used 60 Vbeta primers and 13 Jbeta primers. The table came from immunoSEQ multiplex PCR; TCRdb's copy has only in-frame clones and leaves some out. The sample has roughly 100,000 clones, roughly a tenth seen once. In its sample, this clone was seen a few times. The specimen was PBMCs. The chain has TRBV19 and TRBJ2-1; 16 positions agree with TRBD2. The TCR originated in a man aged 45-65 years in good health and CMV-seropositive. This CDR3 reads CASSPGTSGRVGGIYNEQFF. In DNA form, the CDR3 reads TGTGCCAGTAGTCCTGGGACTAGCGGGAGGGTAGGGGGAATCTACAATGAGCAGTTCTTC.